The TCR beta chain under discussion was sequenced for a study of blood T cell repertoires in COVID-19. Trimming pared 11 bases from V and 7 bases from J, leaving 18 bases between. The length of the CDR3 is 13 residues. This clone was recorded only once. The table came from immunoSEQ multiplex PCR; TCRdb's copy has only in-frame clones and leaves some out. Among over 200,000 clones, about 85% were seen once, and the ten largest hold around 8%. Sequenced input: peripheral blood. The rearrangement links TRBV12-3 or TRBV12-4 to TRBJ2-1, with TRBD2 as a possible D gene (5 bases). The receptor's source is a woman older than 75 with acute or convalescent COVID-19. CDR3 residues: CASGPRDSNEQFF. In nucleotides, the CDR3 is TGTGCCTCCGGGCCCCGGGATTCGAATGAGCAGTTCTTC.